This is a list of T cell receptor beta chains from one sample in a study of metastatic and nonmetastatic thyroid tumors. TCRdb re-called the PCR reads through MiXCR. The top ten clones hold approximately 15% of a sample with fewer than 70,000 clones, roughly 29% of them seen once. The specimen was blood. The receptors stem from a female donor with papillary thyroid cancer or a benign thyroid nodule (not recorded which). Some clones in this sample may be carry-over from other donors' samples. CDR3s include the opening cysteine and the closing phenylalanine or tryptophan. D genes are given only for firm matches. Clone size, where shown, is once, few, many, or a class for clones that have expanded.

TRBV19	-	TRBJ1-5	TRBD1	CASSTGRDRGGQPQHF	TGTGCCAGTAGTACGGGACGGGACAGGGGCGGCCAGCCCCAGCATTTT
TRBV5-1	many	TRBJ2-1	-	CASIRDHSYEQFF	TGCGCCAGCATCAGAGATCATAGCTATGAGCAGTTCTTC
TRBV11-1	many	TRBJ2-3	TRBD2	CASSFRLAPSTDTQYF	TGTGCCAGCAGTTTTCGACTAGCGCCTAGCACAGATACGCAGTATTTT
TRBV28	-	TRBJ2-7	-	CASGLQIYEQYF	TGTGCCAGCGGGTTACAGATCTACGAGCAGTACTTC
TRBV7-6	few	TRBJ2-1	TRBD1	CASSFLTGGNEQFF	TGTGCCAGCAGCTTTCTGACAGGGGGTAATGAGCAGTTCTTC
TRBV19	few	TRBJ1-4	-	CASNFRGEKLFF	TGTGCCAGTAACTTTAGGGGGGAAAAACTGTTTTTT
TRBV20-1	-	TRBJ2-1	-	CSVPAGYNEQFF	TGCAGTGTACCAGCGGGTTACAATGAGCAGTTCTTC
TRBV10-3	few	TRBJ1-2	-	CATGDVGEGYGYTF	TGTGCCACCGGGGATGTGGGTGAGGGCTATGGCTACACCTTC
TRBV11-2	-	TRBJ2-7	-	CASSLGRVGLNEQYF	TGTGCCAGCAGCTTAGGGCGGGTGGGCCTCAACGAGCAGTACTTC
TRBV6-1	-	TRBJ2-7	-	CASGGGGNEQYF	TGTGCCAGTGGGGGCGGTGGCAACGAGCAGTACTTC
TRBV11-2	once	TRBJ2-3	-	CASSLGPWQRNTDTQYF	TGTGCCAGCAGCTTAGGCCCTTGGCAGAGAAACACAGATACGCAGTATTTT
TRBV9	many	TRBJ2-6	TRBD1	CASSPRQGLATGANVLTF	TGTGCCAGCAGCCCCCGACAGGGTTTAGCGACTGGGGCCAACGTCCTGACTTTC
TRBV7-2	-	TRBJ2-7	TRBD1	CASRAGGREQYF	TGTGCCAGCAGGGCAGGGGGCAGAGAGCAGTACTTC
TRBV10-3	few	TRBJ2-1	-	CAHGAQRSTDNEQFF	TGTGCCCACGGCGCCCAGCGGAGCACCGACAATGAGCAGTTCTTC
TRBV20-1	few	TRBJ2-1	-	CSARFSRGAVAGEQFF	TGCAGTGCTAGATTCTCGAGGGGGGCAGTTGCGGGTGAGCAGTTCTTC
TRBV3-1	once	TRBJ2-2	-	CASSQVGGTGELFF	TGTGCCAGCAGCCAAGTAGGGGGCACCGGGGAGCTGTTTTTT
TRBV9	-	TRBJ2-6	-	CASSVAPPVLGYTGANVLTF	TGTGCCAGCAGCGTAGCCCCCCCCGTGTTAGGGTATACTGGGGCCAACGTCCTGACTTTC
TRBV7-2	-	TRBJ2-7	-	CASSLGQPDLYEQYF	TGTGCCAGCAGCTTAGGGCAGCCCGACCTCTACGAGCAGTACTTC
TRBV6-1	-	TRBJ1-6	-	CASSRSDNSPLHF	TGTGCCAGCAGCAGAAGCGATAATTCACCCCTCCACTTT
TRBV7-3	many	TRBJ1-5	-	CASSMNQPQHF	TGTGCCAGCAGCATGAATCAGCCCCAGCATTTT
TRBV19	few	TRBJ2-1	TRBD2	CASSMVAGASNEQFF	TGTGCCAGTAGTATGGTAGCGGGAGCCTCCAATGAGCAGTTCTTC
TRBV20-1	-	TRBJ2-1	TRBD2	CSARDLGRLAGDHYNEQFF	TGCAGTGCTAGAGATTTAGGGCGACTAGCGGGGGACCACTACAATGAGCAGTTCTTC
TRBV19	-	TRBJ2-1	-	CASSRGSLTYNEQFF	TGTGCCAGTAGCCGTGGGAGCCTAACCTACAATGAGCAGTTCTTC
TRBV27	few	TRBJ2-1	TRBD1	CASSRTGTYNEQFF	TGTGCCAGCAGCCGGACAGGTACCTACAATGAGCAGTTCTTC
TRBV28	few	TRBJ1-2	-	CASSFGGDGYTF	TGTGCCAGCAGTTTCGGCGGGGATGGCTACACCTTC
TRBV20-1	-	TRBJ1-1	TRBD1	CSARSSGQGGTEAFF	TGCAGTGCTAGATCGTCCGGACAGGGAGGTACTGAAGCTTTCTTT
TRBV5-6	-	TRBJ1-2	TRBD1	CASSLWTGRYYTF	TGTGCCAGCAGCTTGTGGACAGGGAGATACTACACCTTC
TRBV6-1	-	TRBJ1-3	-	CASSPGRAGNTIYF	TGTGCCAGCAGTCCTGGCAGGGCTGGAAACACCATATATTTT
TRBV11-3	-	TRBJ2-7	TRBD1	CASSLVAGGKYEQYF	TGTGCCAGCAGCTTAGTAGCAGGGGGAAAGTACGAGCAGTACTTC
TRBV30	many	TRBJ2-3	-	CAWSSRDSFTDTQYF	TGTGCCTGGAGTAGTCGGGACTCCTTTACAGATACGCAGTATTTT
TRBV18	once	TRBJ1-6	TRBD1	CASSPRGQEGGHSPLHF	TGTGCCAGCTCACCACGGGGACAGGAAGGTGGGCATTCACCCCTCCACTTT
TRBV5-8	-	TRBJ1-5	TRBD1	CASTPSGQVNQPQHF	TGTGCCAGCACCCCCTCGGGACAGGTGAATCAGCCCCAGCATTTT